This T cell receptor beta chain was retrieved from a study of T cells in Graves' hyperthyroidism and ophthalmopathy. Amplified TCR beta CDR3 regions came from RNA transcripts. The TCR CDR3 first-round RT-PCR relied on the HTBI primer set. MiXCR, applied by TCRdb to the multiplex PCR reads, yields one record per CDR3 protein. Among 350,000 to 400,000 distinct CDR3 sequences, around 14% were seen once, and the ten largest hold about 30%. In regard to this clonotype: Its target is not known.

Study-level findings and limits: With a median lead of around 6.7 months before onset, the model predicted ophthalmopathy. Appearing also in blood were most of the thyroid clonotypes expanded above 0.001.

The sample was blood. The clonotype originates from a woman aged 25-40 years with Graves' hyperthyroidism.

DNA of the CDR3: TGTGCCAGCAGCCTCCTAGCGGGCACACAAGAGACCCAGTACTTC. Protein: CASSLLAGTQETQYF. This chain connects TRBV7-9 to TRBJ2-5, with TRBD2 identical over 8 bases. Germline values: CDR1 SEHNR, CDR2 FQNEAQ (reference sequence). This CDR3 has 15 amino acids. The J segment lost 2 bases and the V segment lost 5 bases, leaving 7 bases of the junction unmatched.